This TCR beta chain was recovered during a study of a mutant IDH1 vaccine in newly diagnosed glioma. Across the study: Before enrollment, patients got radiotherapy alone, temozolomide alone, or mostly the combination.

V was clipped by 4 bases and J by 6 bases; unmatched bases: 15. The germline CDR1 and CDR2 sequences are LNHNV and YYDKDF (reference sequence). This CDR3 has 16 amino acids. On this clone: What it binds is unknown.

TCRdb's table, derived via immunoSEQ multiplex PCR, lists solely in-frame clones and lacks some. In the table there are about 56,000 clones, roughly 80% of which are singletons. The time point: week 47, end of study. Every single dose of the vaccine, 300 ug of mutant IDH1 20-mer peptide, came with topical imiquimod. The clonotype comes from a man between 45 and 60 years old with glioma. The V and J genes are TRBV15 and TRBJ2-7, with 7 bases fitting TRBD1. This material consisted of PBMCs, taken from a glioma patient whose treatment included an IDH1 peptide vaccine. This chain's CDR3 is CATSISARQGEGEQYF. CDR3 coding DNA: TGTGCCACCAGCATTTCAGCCAGACAGGGAGAGGGCGAGCAGTACTTC.